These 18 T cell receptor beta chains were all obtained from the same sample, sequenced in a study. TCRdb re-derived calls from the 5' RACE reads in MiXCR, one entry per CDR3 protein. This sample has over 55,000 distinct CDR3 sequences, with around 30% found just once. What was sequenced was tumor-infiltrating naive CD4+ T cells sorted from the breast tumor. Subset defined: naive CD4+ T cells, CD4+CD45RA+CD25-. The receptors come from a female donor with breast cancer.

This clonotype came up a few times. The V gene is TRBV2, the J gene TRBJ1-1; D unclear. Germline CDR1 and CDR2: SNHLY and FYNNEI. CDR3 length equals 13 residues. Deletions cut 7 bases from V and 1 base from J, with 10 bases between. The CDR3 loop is CASTETENTEAFF. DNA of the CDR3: TGTGCCAGCACCGAAACAGAGAACACTGAAGCTTTCTTT.

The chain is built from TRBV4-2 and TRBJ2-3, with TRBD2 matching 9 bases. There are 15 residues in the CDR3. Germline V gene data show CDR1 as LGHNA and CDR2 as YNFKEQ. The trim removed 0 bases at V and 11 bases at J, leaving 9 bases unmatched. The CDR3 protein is CASSQEKSGRSGQYF. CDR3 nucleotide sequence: TGTGCCAGCAGCCAAGAAAAGAGCGGGAGGAGTGGGCAGTATTTT.

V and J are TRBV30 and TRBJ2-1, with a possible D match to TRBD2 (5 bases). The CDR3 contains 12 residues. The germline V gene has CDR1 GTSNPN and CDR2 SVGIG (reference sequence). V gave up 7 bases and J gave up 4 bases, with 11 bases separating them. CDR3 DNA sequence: TGTGCCTACAAGGGAGATTACAATGAGCAGTTCTTC. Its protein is CAYKGDYNEQFF.

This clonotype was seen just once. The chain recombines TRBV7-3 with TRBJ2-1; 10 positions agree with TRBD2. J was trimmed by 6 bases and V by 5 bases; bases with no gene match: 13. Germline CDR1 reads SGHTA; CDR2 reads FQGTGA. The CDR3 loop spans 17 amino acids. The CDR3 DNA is TGTGCCAGCAGCCCCACTTTAGCGGGGGGACCGGGCAATGAGCAGTTCTTC. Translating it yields CASSPTLAGGPGNEQFF.

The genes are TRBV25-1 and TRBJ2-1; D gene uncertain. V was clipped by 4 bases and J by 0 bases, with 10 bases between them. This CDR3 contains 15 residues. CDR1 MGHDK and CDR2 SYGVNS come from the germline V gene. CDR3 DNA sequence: TGTGCCAGCAGTGTAGGCGCTAGCTCCTACAATGAGCAGTTCTTC. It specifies CASSVGASSYNEQFF. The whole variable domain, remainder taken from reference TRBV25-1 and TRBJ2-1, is EADIYQTPRYLVIGTGKKITLECSQTMGHDKMYWYQQDPGMELHLIHYSYGVNSTEKGDLSSESTVSRIRTEHFPLTLESARPSHTSQYLCASSVGASSYNEQFFGPGTRLTVL.

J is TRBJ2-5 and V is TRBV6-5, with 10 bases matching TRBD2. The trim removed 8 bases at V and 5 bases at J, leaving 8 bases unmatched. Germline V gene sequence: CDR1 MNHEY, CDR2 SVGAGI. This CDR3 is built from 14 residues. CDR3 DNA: TGTGCCAGCCGGGCTAGCGGGAGCTGGGAGACCCAGTACTTC. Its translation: CASRASGSWETQYF.

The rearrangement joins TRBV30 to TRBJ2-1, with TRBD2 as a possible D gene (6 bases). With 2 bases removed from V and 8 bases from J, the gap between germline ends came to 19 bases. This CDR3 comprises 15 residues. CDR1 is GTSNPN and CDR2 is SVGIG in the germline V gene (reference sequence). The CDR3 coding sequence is TGTGCCTGGAGTCCTCCGTGGAGCGGGTCGGATGAGCAGTTCTTC. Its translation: CAWSPPWSGSDEQFF.

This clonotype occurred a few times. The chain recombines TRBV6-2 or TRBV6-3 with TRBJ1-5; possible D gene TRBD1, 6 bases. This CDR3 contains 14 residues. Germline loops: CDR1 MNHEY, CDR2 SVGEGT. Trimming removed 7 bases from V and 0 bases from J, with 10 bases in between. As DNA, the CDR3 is TGTGCCAGCATGAAGACAGGTAGCAATCAGCCCCAGCATTTT. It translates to CASMKTGSNQPQHF.

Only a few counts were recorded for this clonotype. The CDR3 DNA reads TGTGCCAGCAGAGGAAGGGGGATAAGCAATCAGCCCCAGCATTTT. This encodes CASRGRGISNQPQHF. J is TRBJ1-5 and V is TRBV6-1, with a weak D call TRBD1 (6 bases). The CDR3 is 15 residues long. Between the trimmed V and J ends, which lost 6 bases and 1 base, there was a span of 13 bases. The V gene's germline CDR1 is MNHNS and CDR2 SASEGT.

CDR3 in DNA: TGCGCCAGCAGCAGGGGACTAGCGGTCGGAGGAGAGACCCAGTACTTC. Residues: CASSRGLAVGGETQYF. The rearrangement joins TRBV5-1 to TRBJ2-5; TRBD2 agrees at 11 bases. The CDR3 extends over 16 amino acids. Germline V gene sequence: CDR1 SGHRS, CDR2 YFSETQ. Losses at the gene ends were 4 bases for V and 4 bases for J; bases not matched to a gene: 9. Full variable domain (outside the CDR3, taken from reference TRBV5-1 and TRBJ2-5): KAGVTQTPRYLIKTRGQQVTLSCSPISGHRSVSWYQQTPGQGLQFLFEYFSETQRNKGNFPGRFSGRQFSNSRSEMNVSTLELGDSALYLCASSRGLAVGGETQYFGPGTRLLVL.

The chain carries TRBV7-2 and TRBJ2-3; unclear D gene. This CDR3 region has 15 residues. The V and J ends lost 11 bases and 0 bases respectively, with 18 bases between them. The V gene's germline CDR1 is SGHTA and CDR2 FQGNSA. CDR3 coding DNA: TGTGCCGGCATCCGCCACTCTGGTAGCACAGATACGCAGTATTTT. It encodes CAGIRHSGSTDTQYF. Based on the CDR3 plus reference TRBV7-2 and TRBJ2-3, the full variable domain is GAGVSQSPSNKVTEKGKDVELRCDPISGHTALYWYRQSLGQGLEFLIYFQGNSAPDKSGLPSDRFSAERTGGSVSTLTIQRTQQEDSAVYLCAGIRHSGSTDTQYFGPGTRLTVL.

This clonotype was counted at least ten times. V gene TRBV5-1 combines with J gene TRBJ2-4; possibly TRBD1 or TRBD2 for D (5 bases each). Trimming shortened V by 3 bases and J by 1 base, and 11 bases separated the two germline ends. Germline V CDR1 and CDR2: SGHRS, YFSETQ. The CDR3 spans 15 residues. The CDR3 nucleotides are TGCGCCAGCAGCTGGGGACCTGGGGCCAAAAACATTCAGTACTTC. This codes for CASSWGPGAKNIQYF.

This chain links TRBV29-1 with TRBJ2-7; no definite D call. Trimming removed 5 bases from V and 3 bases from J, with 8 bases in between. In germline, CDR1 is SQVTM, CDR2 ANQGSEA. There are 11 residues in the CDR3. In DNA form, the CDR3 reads TGCAGCGTTATCAGGCTCTACGAGCAGTACTTC. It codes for CSVIRLYEQYF.

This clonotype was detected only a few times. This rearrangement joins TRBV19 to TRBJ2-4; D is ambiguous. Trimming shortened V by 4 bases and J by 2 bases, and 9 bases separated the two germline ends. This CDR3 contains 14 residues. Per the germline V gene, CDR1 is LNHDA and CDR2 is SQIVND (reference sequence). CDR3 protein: CASSRAASKNIQYF. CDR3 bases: TGTGCCAGTAGTAGGGCAGCTTCCAAAAACATTCAGTACTTC.

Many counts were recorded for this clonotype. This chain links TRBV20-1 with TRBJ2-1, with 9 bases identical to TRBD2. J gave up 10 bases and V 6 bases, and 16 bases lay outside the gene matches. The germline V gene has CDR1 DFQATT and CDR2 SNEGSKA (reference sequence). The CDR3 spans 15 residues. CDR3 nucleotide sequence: TGCAGTGCCCCATCGAGGGTGCGGGGGGGCAGGGAGCAGTTCTTC. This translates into CSAPSRVRGGREQFF.

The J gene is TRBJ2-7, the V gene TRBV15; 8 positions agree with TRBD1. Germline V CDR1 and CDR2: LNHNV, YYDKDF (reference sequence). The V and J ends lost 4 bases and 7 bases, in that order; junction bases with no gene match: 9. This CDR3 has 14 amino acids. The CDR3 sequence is CATSIQTGAIEQYF. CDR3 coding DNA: TGTGCCACCAGCATTCAGACAGGGGCTATTGAGCAGTACTTC.

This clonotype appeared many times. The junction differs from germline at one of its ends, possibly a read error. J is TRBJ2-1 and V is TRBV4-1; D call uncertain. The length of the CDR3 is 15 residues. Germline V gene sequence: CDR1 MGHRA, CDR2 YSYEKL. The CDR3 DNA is TGCGCCAGCAGGCAAGACGGGTCCCAGTACAATGAGCAGTTCTTC. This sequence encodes CASRQDGSQYNEQFF.

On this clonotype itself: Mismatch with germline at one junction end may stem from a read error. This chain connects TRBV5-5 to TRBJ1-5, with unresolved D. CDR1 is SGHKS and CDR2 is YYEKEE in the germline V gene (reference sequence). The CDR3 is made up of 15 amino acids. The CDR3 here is CAGSYLDDSNQPQHF. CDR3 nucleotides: TGTGCCGGCAGCTACCTCGATGATAGCAATCAGCCCCAGCATTTT.